This TCR beta chain was obtained from a study of shared clonotypes between healthy human individuals. Deletions cut 3 bases from V and 8 bases from J, with 16 bases between. CDR3 length: 14 residues. Per the germline V gene, CDR1 is SGHAT and CDR2 is FQDESV (reference sequence). Every contributor of samples was a Caucasian grown-up residing in Nashville, Tennessee. A CD45RA+ naive subset and a CD45RA-negative memory subset were split from CD4+ cells. Per the original data handling: Junction-only immunoSEQ data arrived without quality scores, meaning filtering differed. Only in-frame clones appear in the TCRdb table, and some are missing; sequencing was by immunoSEQ multiplex PCR. V and J calls and clone size follow that table, whereas D and trimming were derived from the DNA. The sample shows 550,000 to 850,000 clones, around 77% of them seen only once.

The TCR originated in a woman aged 30 to 39 in good health. Sample: memory CD4+ T cells sorted from blood. The subset here: CD45RA-negative fraction. The chain couples TRBV11-1 to TRBJ1-2, with D tentatively TRBD1 (5 bases). CDR3 nucleotides: TGTGCCAGCAGCTTGGGACGGGGTGCATACGGCTACACCTTC. Translating it yields CASSLGRGAYGYTF.